Sequencing of this T cell receptor beta chain was carried out in a study of blood T cell repertoires in COVID-19. The method was immunoSEQ multiplex PCR; TCRdb's version includes in-frame clones alone and lacks a portion of them. The sample yields hundreds of thousands of clones, approximately 86% seen once. Germline V lookup: CDR1 SQVTM, CDR2 ANQGSEA. The CDR3 contains 14 residues. Trimming cost V 6 bases and J 4 bases; bases outside gene matches: 8. This clone has more than one count but fewer than ten. This study enrolled people aged 18 to 89 from under 25 US geographic areas. The receptor was derived from a woman in her forties or fifties who had recovered from COVID-19. The rearrangement uses TRBV29-1 and TRBJ2-7; the match to TRBD2 covers 11 bases. Sequenced input: PBMCs or T cells enriched from blood (not recorded which). CDR3 residues: CSVLPGLAEYEQYF. CDR3 bases: TGCAGCGTGCTCCCGGGACTAGCGGAATACGAGCAGTACTTC.